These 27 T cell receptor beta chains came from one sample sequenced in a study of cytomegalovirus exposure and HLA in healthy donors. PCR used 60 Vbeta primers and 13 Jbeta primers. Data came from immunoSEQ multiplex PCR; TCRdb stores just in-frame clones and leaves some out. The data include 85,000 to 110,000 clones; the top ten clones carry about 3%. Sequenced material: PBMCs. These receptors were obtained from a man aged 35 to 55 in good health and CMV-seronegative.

In DNA, the CDR3 is TGTGCCAGCAGCCGCCGGGACAGCAACACTGAAGCTTTCTTT. Protein: CASSRRDSNTEAFF. The chain combines TRBV7-9 with TRBJ1-1; TRBD1 matches at 7 bases. The CDR3 is 14 residues long. The V gene end was trimmed by 5 bases and the J gene end by 2 bases; junction bases not matched to a gene: 5. Germline-derived CDR1 and CDR2 are SEHNR and FQNEAQ (reference sequence).

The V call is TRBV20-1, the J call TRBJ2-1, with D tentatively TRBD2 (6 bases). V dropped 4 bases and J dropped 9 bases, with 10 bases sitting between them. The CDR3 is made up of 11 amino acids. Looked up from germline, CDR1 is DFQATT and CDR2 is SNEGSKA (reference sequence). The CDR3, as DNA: TGCAGTGCTACGGGGGAAGCTGAGCAGTTCTTC. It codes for CSATGEAEQFF.

CDR3: CASSRLQGNEKLFF. The CDR3, as DNA: TGCGCCAGCAGCCGACTGCAGGGAAATGAAAAACTGTTTTTT. V is TRBV5-1 and J is TRBJ1-4; a weak D match, TRBD1 (5 bases). The CDR3 covers 14 residues. CDR1 and CDR2 (germline): SGHRS, YFSETQ. Trimming stripped 4 bases from V and 5 bases from J, with 12 bases between.

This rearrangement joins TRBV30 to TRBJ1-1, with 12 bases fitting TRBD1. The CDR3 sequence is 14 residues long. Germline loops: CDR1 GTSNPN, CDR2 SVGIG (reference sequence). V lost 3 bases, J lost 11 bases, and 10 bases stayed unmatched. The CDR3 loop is CAWRTGQGAGEAFF. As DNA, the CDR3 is TGTGCCTGGAGAACGGGACAGGGGGCGGGTGAGGCTTTCTTT.

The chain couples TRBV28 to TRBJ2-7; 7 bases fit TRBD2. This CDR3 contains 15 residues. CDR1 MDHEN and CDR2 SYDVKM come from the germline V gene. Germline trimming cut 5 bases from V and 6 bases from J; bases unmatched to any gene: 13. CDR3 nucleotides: TGTGCCAGCAGTCCAAAAATCCGGGACTATCTCGAGCAGTACTTC. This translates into CASSPKIRDYLEQYF.

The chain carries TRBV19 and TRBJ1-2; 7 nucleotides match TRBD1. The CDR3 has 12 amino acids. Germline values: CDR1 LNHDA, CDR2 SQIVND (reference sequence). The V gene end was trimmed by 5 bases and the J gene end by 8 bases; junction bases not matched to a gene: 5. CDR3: CASSVDRVGYTF. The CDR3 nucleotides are TGTGCCAGTAGTGTCGACAGGGTCGGCTACACCTTC.

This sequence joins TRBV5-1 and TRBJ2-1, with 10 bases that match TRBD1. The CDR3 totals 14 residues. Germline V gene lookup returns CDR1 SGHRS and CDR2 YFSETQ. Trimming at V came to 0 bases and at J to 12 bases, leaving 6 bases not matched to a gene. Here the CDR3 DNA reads TGCGCCAGCAGCTTGGCCGGGACAGGGGACCGGCAGTTCTTC. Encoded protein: CASSLAGTGDRQFF.

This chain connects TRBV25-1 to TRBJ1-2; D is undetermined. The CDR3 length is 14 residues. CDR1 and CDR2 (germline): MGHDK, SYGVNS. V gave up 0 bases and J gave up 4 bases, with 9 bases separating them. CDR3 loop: CASSEYLQSYGYTF. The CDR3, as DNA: TGTGCCAGCAGTGAATATTTACAGTCCTATGGCTACACCTTC.

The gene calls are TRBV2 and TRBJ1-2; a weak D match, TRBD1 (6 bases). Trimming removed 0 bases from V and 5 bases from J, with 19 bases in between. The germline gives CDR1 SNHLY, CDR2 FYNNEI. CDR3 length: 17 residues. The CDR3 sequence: CASSEAVSTGPAYGYTF. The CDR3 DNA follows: TGTGCCAGCAGTGAAGCGGTATCGACAGGCCCTGCGTATGGCTACACCTTC. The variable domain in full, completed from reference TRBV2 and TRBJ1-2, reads EPEVTQTPSHQVTQMGQEVILRCVPISNHLYFYWYRQILGQKVEFLVSFYNNEISEKSEIFDDQFSVERPDGSNFTLKIRSTKLEDSAMYFCASSEAVSTGPAYGYTFGSGTRLTVV.

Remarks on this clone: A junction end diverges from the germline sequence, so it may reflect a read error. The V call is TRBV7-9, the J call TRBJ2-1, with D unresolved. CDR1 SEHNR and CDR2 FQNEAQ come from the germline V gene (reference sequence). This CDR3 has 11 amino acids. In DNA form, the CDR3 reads TGTGCCAGCAGCTACTACGATGAGCAGTTCTTC. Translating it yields CASSYYDEQFF.

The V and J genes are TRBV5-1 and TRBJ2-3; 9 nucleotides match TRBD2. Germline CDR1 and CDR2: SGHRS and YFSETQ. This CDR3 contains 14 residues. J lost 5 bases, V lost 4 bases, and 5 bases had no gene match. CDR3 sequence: CASSASGVGDTQYF. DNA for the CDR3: TGCGCCAGCAGCGCTAGCGGGGTCGGAGATACGCAGTATTTT.

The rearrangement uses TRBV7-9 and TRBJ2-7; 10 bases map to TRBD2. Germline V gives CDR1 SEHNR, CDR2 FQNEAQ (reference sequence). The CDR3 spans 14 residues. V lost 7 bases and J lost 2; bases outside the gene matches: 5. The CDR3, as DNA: TGTGCCAGCAACCCTAGCGGGGGAACCTACGAGCAGTACTTC. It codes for CASNPSGGTYEQYF. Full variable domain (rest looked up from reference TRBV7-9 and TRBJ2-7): DTGVSQNPRHKITKRGQNVTFRCDPISEHNRLYWYRQTLGQGPEFLTYFQNEAQLEKSRLLSDRFSAERPKGSFSTLEIQRTEQGDSAMYLCASNPSGGTYEQYFGPGTRLTVT.

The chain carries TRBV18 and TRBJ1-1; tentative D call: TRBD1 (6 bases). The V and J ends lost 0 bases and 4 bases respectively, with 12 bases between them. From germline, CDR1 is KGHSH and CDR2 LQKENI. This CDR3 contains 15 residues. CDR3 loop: CASSPPVDRSTEAFF. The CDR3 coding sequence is TGTGCCAGCTCACCACCGGTTGACAGGAGCACTGAAGCTTTCTTT.

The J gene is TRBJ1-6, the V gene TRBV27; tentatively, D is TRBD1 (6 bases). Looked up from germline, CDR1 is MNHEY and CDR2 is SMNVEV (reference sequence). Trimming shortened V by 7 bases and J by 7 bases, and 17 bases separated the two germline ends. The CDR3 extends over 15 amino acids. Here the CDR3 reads CASTNNRERNSPLHF. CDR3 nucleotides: TGTGCCAGCACTAATAACAGGGAAAGGAATTCACCCCTCCACTTT.

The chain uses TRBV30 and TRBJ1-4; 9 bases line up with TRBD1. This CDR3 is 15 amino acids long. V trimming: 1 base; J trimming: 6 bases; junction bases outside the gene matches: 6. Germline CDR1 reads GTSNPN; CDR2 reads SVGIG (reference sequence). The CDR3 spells CAWSELGQGYEKLFF. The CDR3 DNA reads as TGTGCCTGGAGTGAATTGGGACAGGGTTATGAAAAACTGTTTTTT. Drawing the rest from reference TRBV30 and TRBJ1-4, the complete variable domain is SQTIHQWPATLVQPVGSPLSLECTVEGTSNPNLYWYRQAAGRGLQLLFYSVGIGQISSEVPQNLSASRPQDRQFILSSKKLLLSDSGFYLCAWSELGQGYEKLFFGSGTQLSVL.

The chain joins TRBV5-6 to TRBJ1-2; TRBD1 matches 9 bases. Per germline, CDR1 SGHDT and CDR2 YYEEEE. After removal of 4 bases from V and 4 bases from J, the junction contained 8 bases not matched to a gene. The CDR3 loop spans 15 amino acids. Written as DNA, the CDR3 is TGTGCCAGCAGCAGCGGGACAGGGATCGGCTATGGCTACACCTTC. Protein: CASSSGTGIGYGYTF.

The CDR3 DNA follows: TGCGCCAGCAGCTCCTCGGACAGTCTAAATCAGCCCCAGCATTTT. It translates to CASSSSDSLNQPQHF. The chain joins TRBV5-1 to TRBJ1-5; a weak D match, TRBD1 (6 bases). The CDR3 sequence is 15 residues long. Germline V gives CDR1 SGHRS, CDR2 YFSETQ. The V end was cut by 3 bases, the J end by 4 bases, with 14 bases between.

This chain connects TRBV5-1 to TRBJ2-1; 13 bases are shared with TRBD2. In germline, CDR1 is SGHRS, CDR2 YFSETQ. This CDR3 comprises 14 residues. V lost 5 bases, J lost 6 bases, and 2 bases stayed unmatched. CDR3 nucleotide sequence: TGCGCCAGCAGAGGGACTAGCGGGGTCAATGAGCAGTTCTTC. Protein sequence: CASRGTSGVNEQFF.

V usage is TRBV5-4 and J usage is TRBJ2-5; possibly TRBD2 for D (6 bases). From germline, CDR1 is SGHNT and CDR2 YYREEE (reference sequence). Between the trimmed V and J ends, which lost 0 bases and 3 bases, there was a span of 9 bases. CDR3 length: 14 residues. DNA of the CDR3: TGTGCCAGCAGCTTGGTCGGGAGCAAAGAGACCCAGTACTTC. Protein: CASSLVGSKETQYF.

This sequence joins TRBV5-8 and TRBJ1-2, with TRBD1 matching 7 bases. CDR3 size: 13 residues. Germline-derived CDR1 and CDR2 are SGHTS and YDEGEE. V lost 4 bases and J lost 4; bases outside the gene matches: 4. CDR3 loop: CASSPDRAYGYTF. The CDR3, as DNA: TGTGCCAGCAGCCCCGACAGGGCCTATGGCTACACCTTC.

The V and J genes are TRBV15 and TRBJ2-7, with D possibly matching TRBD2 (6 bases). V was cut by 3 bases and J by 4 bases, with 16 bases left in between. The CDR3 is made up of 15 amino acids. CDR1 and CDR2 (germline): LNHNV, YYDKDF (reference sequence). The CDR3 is CATSSNPGAQYEQYF. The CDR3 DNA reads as TGTGCCACCAGCAGCAATCCGGGAGCCCAGTACGAGCAGTACTTC.

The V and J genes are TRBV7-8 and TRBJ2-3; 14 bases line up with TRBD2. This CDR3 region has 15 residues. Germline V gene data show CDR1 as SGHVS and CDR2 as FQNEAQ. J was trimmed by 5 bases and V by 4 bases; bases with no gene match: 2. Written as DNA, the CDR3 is TGTGCCAGCAGCTCTGGGACTAGCGGGGGAGATACGCAGTATTTT. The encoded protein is CASSSGTSGGDTQYF.

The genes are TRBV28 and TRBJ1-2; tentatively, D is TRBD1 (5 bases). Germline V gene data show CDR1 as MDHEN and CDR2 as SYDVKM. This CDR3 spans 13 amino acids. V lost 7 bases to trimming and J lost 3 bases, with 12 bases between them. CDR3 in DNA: TGTGCCAGCACGGGGGAGGGGTACTATGGCTACACCTTC. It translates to CASTGEGYYGYTF.

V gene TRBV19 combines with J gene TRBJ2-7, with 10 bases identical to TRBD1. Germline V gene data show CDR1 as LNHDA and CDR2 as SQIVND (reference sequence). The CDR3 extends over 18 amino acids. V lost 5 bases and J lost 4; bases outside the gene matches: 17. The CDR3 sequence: CASSRWTGGSGRQYEQYF. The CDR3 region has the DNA TGTGCCAGTAGTCGATGGACAGGGGGATCGGGTAGGCAGTACGAGCAGTACTTC.

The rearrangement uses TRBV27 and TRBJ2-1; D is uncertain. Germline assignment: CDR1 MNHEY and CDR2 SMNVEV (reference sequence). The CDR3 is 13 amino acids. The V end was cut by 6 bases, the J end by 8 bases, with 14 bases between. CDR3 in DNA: TGTGCCAGCAGGGCTATAAACCGGGATGAGCAGTTCTTC. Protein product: CASRAINRDEQFF.

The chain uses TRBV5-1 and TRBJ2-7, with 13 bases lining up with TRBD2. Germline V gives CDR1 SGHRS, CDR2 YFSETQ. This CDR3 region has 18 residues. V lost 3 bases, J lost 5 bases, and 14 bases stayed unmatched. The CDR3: CASSSPGLAGDTGDEQYF. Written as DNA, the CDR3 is TGCGCCAGCAGCTCTCCCGGACTAGCGGGGGACACTGGGGACGAGCAGTACTTC. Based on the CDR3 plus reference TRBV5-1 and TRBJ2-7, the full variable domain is KAGVTQTPRYLIKTRGQQVTLSCSPISGHRSVSWYQQTPGQGLQFLFEYFSETQRNKGNFPGRFSGRQFSNSRSEMNVSTLELGDSALYLCASSSPGLAGDTGDEQYFGPGTRLTVT.

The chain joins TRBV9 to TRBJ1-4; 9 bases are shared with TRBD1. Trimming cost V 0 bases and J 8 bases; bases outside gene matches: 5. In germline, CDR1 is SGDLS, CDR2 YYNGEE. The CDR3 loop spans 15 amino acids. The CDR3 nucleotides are TGTGCCAGCAGCGTAGCTGGGACAGGGAGGGAAAAACTGTTTTTT. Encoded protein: CASSVAGTGREKLFF. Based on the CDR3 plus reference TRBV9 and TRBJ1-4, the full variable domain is DSGVTQTPKHLITATGQRVTLRCSPRSGDLSVYWYQQSLDQGLQFLIQYYNGEERAKGNILERFSAQQFPDLHSELNLSSLELGDSALYFCASSVAGTGREKLFFGSGTQLSVL.